This T cell receptor (beta chain) was observed in a study of blood T cell repertoires in COVID-19. In the study overall: Material from acute and convalescent COVID-19 was sourced from the United States, Italy and Spain. T cells, B-cell-depleted T cells, or PBMCs provided the cDNA or gDNA that served as material.

Per the study methods: The authors estimated nucleated cell counts from reference gene primer amplification. Data came from immunoSEQ multiplex PCR; TCRdb stores just in-frame clones and leaves some out. Clone size and V and J calls were adopted from that table, with D and trimming inferred from the DNA. The repertoire has roughly 55,000 clones, around 86% of them found once; the top ten carry about 2%. V was cut by 3 bases and J by 3 bases, with 6 bases left in between. Germline V gene data show CDR1 as LGHDT and CDR2 as YNNKEL (reference sequence). CDR3 size: 14 residues. This clone was counted between two and nine times.

Material for sequencing was peripheral blood. The clonotype comes from a woman aged 55-69 years with acute or convalescent COVID-19. This chain links TRBV3-1 (or the pseudogene TRBV3-2) with TRBJ1-6; D gene ambiguous. CDR3 region: CASSQSDYNSPLHF. CDR3 nucleotide sequence: TGTGCCAGCAGCCAGAGTGACTATAATTCACCCCTCCACTTT.